A selection of T cell receptor beta chains follows, all from one sample in a study of shared clonotypes between healthy human individuals. The data were produced by immunoSEQ multiplex PCR, yet TCRdb's version contains in-frame clones alone and is incomplete. The sample has roughly 2 million clones, approximately 95% seen once; the top ten hold approximately 0.13%. Specimen: naive CD4+ T cells sorted from blood. The receptor source for this set is a man aged 18 to 30 in good health. The CDR3 runs from the conserved cysteine through the conserved F or W. A D gene is named only where the DNA matches it firmly. Rows may omit the clone size; those that give it use once, few, many or a size class.

D,size,J,V,DNA,CDR3
.,once,TRBJ2-2,TRBV6-5,TGTGCCAGCATGGTCGAATACGAAGGGGAGCTGTTTTTT,CASMVEYEGELFF
TRBD1,.,TRBJ2-1,TRBV6-1,TGTGCCAGCAGTGATCCGGGACAGGGTATGATCTCCTACAATGAGCAGTTCTTC,CASSDPGQGMISYNEQFF
.,once,TRBJ1-3,TRBV11-2,TGTGCCAGCAGCTTAGATGAAGGGATCCCTAACACCATATATTTT,CASSLDEGIPNTIYF
TRBD1,.,TRBJ1-6,TRBV10-3,TGTGCCATCAGTGACCCGACAGGGGCCGGCTCACCCCTCCACTTT,CAISDPTGAGSPLHF
.,.,TRBJ1-1,TRBV25-1,TGTGCCAGCAGTGAATGGCGGGGAACAGGCACTGAAGCTTTCTTT,CASSEWRGTGTEAFF
.,once,TRBJ1-2,TRBV29-1,TGCAGCGTTGAAGTAGTTGGGGGCTCTGGCTACACCTTC,CSVEVVGGSGYTF
.,.,TRBJ1-5,TRBV30,TGTGCCTGGAGTATGGGGGCTCGCAATCAGCCCCAGCATTTT,CAWSMGARNQPQHF
TRBD1,.,TRBJ2-5,TRBV28,TGTGCCAGCAGTTCTGGGGCAGGGGGTGAGGAGACCCAGTACTTC,CASSSGAGGEETQYF
.,.,TRBJ1-3,TRBV5-4,TGTGCCAGCAGCTCAACGGGCTCTGGAAACACCATATATTTT,CASSSTGSGNTIYF
.,.,TRBJ2-4,TRBV29-1,TGCAGCGTTGAGACCCGCCCCGACAAGTATCTAGCCAAAAACATTCAGTACTTC,CSVETRPDKYLAKNIQYF
.,.,TRBJ2-5,TRBV4-1,TGCGCCAGCAGCCAACCCGGGACAAAAGAGACCCAGTACTTC,CASSQPGTKETQYF
.,.,TRBJ2-7,TRBV4-3,TGCGCCAGCAGCCAAGACTCCTCGTCGATCGAGCAGTACTTC,CASSQDSSSIEQYF
.,.,TRBJ2-2,TRBV5-1,TGCGCCAGCAGCCTTCGGGGGGCCTGGGACACCGGGGAGCTGTTTTTT,CASSLRGAWDTGELFF
.,.,TRBJ2-7,TRBV27,TGTGCCACAGGGCAGGGCGTCTTCTCCTACGAGCAGTACTTC,CATGQGVFSYEQYF
.,.,TRBJ2-7,TRBV4-1,TGCGCCAGCAGCCAAGCGGACACGTCAAACTCCTACGAGCAGTACTTC,CASSQADTSNSYEQYF
.,once,TRBJ1-2,TRBV6-1,TGTGCCAGCCAATATAATAACTATGGCTACACCTTC,CASQYNNYGYTF
.,once,TRBJ2-5,TRBV4-1,TGCGCCAGCAGCCAAGTACCCGTCGGAGTAGAGACCCAGTACTTC,CASSQVPVGVETQYF
.,.,TRBJ2-6,TRBV2,TGTGCCAGCAGTGAGGTCCGCTCCTCCTCTGGGGCCAACGTCCTGACTTTC,CASSEVRSSSGANVLTF
TRBD2,once,TRBJ2-7,TRBV15,TGTGCCACCAGCAGGCGACCGGGACTAGCGGGCTCCTACGAGCAGTACTTC,CATSRRPGLAGSYEQYF
TRBD1,.,TRBJ1-3,TRBV19,TGTGCCAGTGGTTCGACAGGGTCTGGAAACACCATATATTTT,CASGSTGSGNTIYF
.,.,TRBJ2-1,TRBV5-1,TGCGCCAGCAGCTTCTCCCCGGGGGCAGGGGGTGAGCAGTTCTTC,CASSFSPGAGGEQFF
.,once,TRBJ2-5,TRBV27,TGTGCCAGCAGTTTACGTGGGAGGGAGACCCAGTACTTC,CASSLRGRETQYF
.,.,TRBJ2-1,TRBV20-1,TGCAGTGCTAGGGGAGACAATGAGCAGTTCTTC,CSARGDNEQFF
.,.,TRBJ1-6,TRBV5-1,TGCGCCAGCAGCTTGACGGGCTATAATTCACCCCTCCACTTT,CASSLTGYNSPLHF
TRBD1,.,TRBJ2-1,TRBV7-2,TGTGCCAGCAGCTTAGGGACAGGGCCCTACAATGAGCAGTTCTTC,CASSLGTGPYNEQFF
.,once,TRBJ2-6,TRBV4-3,TGCGCCAGCAGCCAAGATCTGGGGACAAGTGGGGCCAACGTCCTGACTTTC,CASSQDLGTSGANVLTF
.,.,TRBJ2-1,TRBV18,TGTGCCAGCTCGCCTTTGGACCTCAACCTCTACAATGAGCAGTTCTTC,CASSPLDLNLYNEQFF
.,.,TRBJ2-1,TRBV5-6,TGTGCCAGCAGGGGCATGGGGTGGGGCACCTACAATGAGCAGTTCTTC,CASRGMGWGTYNEQFF
.,.,TRBJ2-1,TRBV6-6,TGTGCCAGCAGTTGGAAAAATGAGCAGTTCTTC,CASSWKNEQFF
.,.,TRBJ1-1,TRBV19,TGTGCCAGTAGTTCTCAGGCAGGGCGAGAAGCTTTCTTT,CASSSQAGREAFF
.,few,TRBJ1-5,TRBV27,TGTGCCAGCAGTTTAAATCTAGGCAATCAGCCCCAGCATTTT,CASSLNLGNQPQHF
TRBD2,.,TRBJ2-7,TRBV15,TGTGCCACCACTCCATCCGCGGGAGGCGTCGATGAGCAGTACTTC,CATTPSAGGVDEQYF
TRBD1,.,TRBJ2-3,TRBV7-3,TGTGCCAGCAGTCCTGGGACAGGGACAGATACGCAGTATTTT,CASSPGTGTDTQYF
TRBD1,.,TRBJ1-1,TRBV19,TGTGCCAGTAGTACCAATAACAGGGGCGGGAAGACTGAAGCTTTCTTT,CASSTNNRGGKTEAFF
TRBD1,once,TRBJ2-5,TRBV29-1,TGCAGCGTTGAGAGGGGGCTCGGGGAGACCCAGTACTTC,CSVERGLGETQYF
TRBD1,.,TRBJ2-1,TRBV19,TGTGCCAGTAGTATGGGAGGACAGGGCCCGTACAATGAGCAGTTCTTC,CASSMGGQGPYNEQFF
.,.,TRBJ1-4,TRBV14,TGTGCCAGCAGCCAAATAGAAGGGGGGAAACTGTTTTTT,CASSQIEGGKLFF
TRBD2,.,TRBJ2-5,TRBV4-1,TGCGCCAGCAGCTATGGACTAGCGGAAGAGACCCAGTACTTC,CASSYGLAEETQYF
TRBD1,.,TRBJ2-7,TRBV4-1,TGCGCCAGCAGCCAAGATAGAGTAGGGACAGGTTATCGCTACGAGCAGTACTTC,CASSQDRVGTGYRYEQYF
.,.,TRBJ1-6,TRBV2,TGTGCCAGCAGTGAAGGTCAGATCGATAATTCACCCCTCCACTTT,CASSEGQIDNSPLHF
.,.,TRBJ2-7,TRBV9,TGTGCCAGCACCAAGGGGGATTTACCCTACGAGCAGTACTTC,CASTKGDLPYEQYF
.,.,TRBJ2-3,TRBV4-3,TGCGCCAGCAGCCAAGATGGGTCCGCCACAGATACGCAGTATTTT,CASSQDGSATDTQYF